This TCR beta chain was sequenced during a study of technical replicates of blood from several donors. V lost 3 bases and J lost 5, with 13 bases in between. Germline V gene lookup returns CDR1 LNHDA and CDR2 SQIVND (reference sequence). The CDR3 loop spans 14 amino acids. The protocol was immunoSEQ multiplex PCR, while the TCRdb copy is restricted to in-frame clones and leaves out a portion. The table records 84,000 or so clones, approximately 93% of them present only once. The sequenced sample consisted of T cells isolated from PBMCs. This chain joins TRBV19 and TRBJ1-2, with D perhaps TRBD1 (6 bases). The receptor was derived from a human donor in good health. CDR3 DNA sequence: TGTGCCAGTAGTATCCGCGGTCAGGGGTATGGCTACACCTTC. Protein product: CASSIRGQGYGYTF.